What follows are 3 T cell receptor beta chains derived from one specimen sequenced in a study of control samples from healthy donors and cancer patients. Sequencing used immunoSEQ multiplex PCR; TCRdb keeps in-frame clones, though not all of them. Among approximately 100,000 clones listed, more than 75% were seen once. Sequencing was performed on blood. These receptor sequences come from a woman between 40 and 55 years old in good health.

In this sample, this clone turned up a few times. J is TRBJ1-2 and V is TRBV7-2, with a weak D call TRBD1 (5 bases). The CDR3 has 13 amino acids. Germline-derived CDR1 and CDR2 are SGHTA and FQGNSA. V lost 5 bases and J 2 bases, leaving 9 bases between the germline ends. The CDR3 DNA sequence: TGTGCCAGCAGCCGGGACCACAACTATGGCTACACCTTC. Its protein is CASSRDHNYGYTF.

This clone was recorded a few times. V is TRBV7-9 and J is TRBJ1-1; D gene uncertain. Trimming removed 5 bases at V and 0 bases at J, with 13 bases between. CDR3 size: 15 residues. CDR1 is SEHNR, CDR2 FQNEAQ, per germline (reference sequence). CDR3 protein: CASSPPVDMNTEAFF. CDR3 DNA sequence: TGTGCCAGCAGCCCCCCGGTCGACATGAACACTGAAGCTTTCTTT.

This chain links TRBV19 with TRBJ1-6, with 8 nucleotides matching TRBD1. This CDR3 is 14 amino acids long. Germline loops: CDR1 LNHDA, CDR2 SQIVND (reference sequence). Germline trimming cut 4 bases from V and 7 bases from J; bases unmatched to any gene: 3. CDR3: CASSRQGQNSPLHF. The CDR3 bases are TGTGCCAGTAGTAGACAGGGGCAAAATTCACCCCTCCACTTT.